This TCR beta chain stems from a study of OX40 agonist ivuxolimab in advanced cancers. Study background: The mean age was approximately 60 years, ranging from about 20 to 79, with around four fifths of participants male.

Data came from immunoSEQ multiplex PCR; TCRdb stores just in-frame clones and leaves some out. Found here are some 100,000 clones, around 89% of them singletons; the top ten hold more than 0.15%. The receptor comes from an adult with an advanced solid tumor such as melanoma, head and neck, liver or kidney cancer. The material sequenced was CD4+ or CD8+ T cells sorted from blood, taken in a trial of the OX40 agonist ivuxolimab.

The CDR3 DNA reads TGCGCCAGCAGCCAGGGAGTTAATACTGAAGCTTTCTTT. Protein sequence: CASSQGVNTEAFF. The rearrangement joins TRBV4-1 to TRBJ1-1, with D unresolved. Looked up from germline, CDR1 is MGHRA and CDR2 is YSYEKL. With 3 bases removed from V and 5 bases from J, the gap between germline ends came to 10 bases. The CDR3 contains 13 residues.